The rows below give T cell receptor beta chains drawn from one sample of a study of cytomegalovirus exposure and HLA in healthy donors. Some clones are missing from TCRdb's copy, which holds only in-frame ones; the method was immunoSEQ multiplex PCR. This table holds tens of thousands of clones. The sequencing input was PBMCs. The receptors here all came from a man in his forties or fifties in good health and CMV-seronegative. CDR3s include the opening cysteine and the closing phenylalanine or tryptophan. Fields, in order: V gene, D gene, J gene, CDR3 length, CDR3 DNA, CDR3 protein. A D gene is named only where the DNA matches it firmly.

v_gene: TRBV5-6
d_gene: TRBD2
j_gene: TRBJ2-5
len: 13
CDR3nt: TGTGCCAGCAGCTATAGCGGGGTTGAGACCCAGTACTTC
CDR3aa: CASSYSGVETQYF

v_gene: TRBV27
d_gene: .
j_gene: TRBJ2-6
len: 15
CDR3nt: TGTGCCAGCAGCACGAGGCCCTCTGGGGCCAACGTCCTGACTTTC
CDR3aa: CASSTRPSGANVLTF

v_gene: TRBV10-3
d_gene: .
j_gene: TRBJ1-5
len: 14
CDR3nt: TGTGCCATCAGTGACCGGGGGGCGAATCAGCCCCAGCATTTT
CDR3aa: CAISDRGANQPQHF

v_gene: TRBV11-2
d_gene: .
j_gene: TRBJ1-2
len: 17
CDR3nt: TGTGCCAGCAGCTTAAGTATCGGTGGACAATCTAGGGCTGGCTACACCTTC
CDR3aa: CASSLSIGGQSRAGYTF

v_gene: TRBV28
d_gene: .
j_gene: TRBJ1-6
len: 15
CDR3nt: TGTGCCAGCAGTTTACAGAGGTCGGATAATTCACCCCTCCACTTT
CDR3aa: CASSLQRSDNSPLHF

v_gene: TRBV7-9
d_gene: TRBD2
j_gene: TRBJ2-7
len: 15
CDR3nt: TGTGCCAGCAGTCCGAGGAGCGGGGGGACCTACGAGCAGTACTTC
CDR3aa: CASSPRSGGTYEQYF

v_gene: TRBV6-1
d_gene: .
j_gene: TRBJ1-6
len: 16
CDR3nt: TGTGCCAGCAGTGAAGCGCCCGGAGGGTCGAGCTCACCCCTCCACTTT
CDR3aa: CASSEAPGGSSSPLHF

v_gene: TRBV5-1
d_gene: .
j_gene: TRBJ2-6
len: 15
CDR3nt: TGCGCCAGCAGCTTGAGAGTCTCTGGGGCCAACGTCCTGACTTTC
CDR3aa: CASSLRVSGANVLTF

v_gene: TRBV7-9
d_gene: TRBD1
j_gene: TRBJ1-2
len: 14
CDR3nt: TGTGCCAGCAGCCCCTCGAATCAGGGGGGTGGCTACACCTTC
CDR3aa: CASSPSNQGGGYTF

v_gene: TRBV5-1
d_gene: TRBD1
j_gene: TRBJ2-7
len: 13
CDR3nt: TGCGCCAGCAGCTCAGTGACAGGGAGCGAGCAGTACTTC
CDR3aa: CASSSVTGSEQYF

v_gene: TRBV7-2
d_gene: .
j_gene: TRBJ2-7
len: 13
CDR3nt: TGTGCCAGCAGCTTCACTCCGGGGGTCGAGCAGTACTTC
CDR3aa: CASSFTPGVEQYF

v_gene: TRBV25-1
d_gene: TRBD2
j_gene: TRBJ2-3
len: 15
CDR3nt: TGTGCCAGCAGTGACACTAGCGGGGCCACAGATACGCAGTATTTT
CDR3aa: CASSDTSGATDTQYF